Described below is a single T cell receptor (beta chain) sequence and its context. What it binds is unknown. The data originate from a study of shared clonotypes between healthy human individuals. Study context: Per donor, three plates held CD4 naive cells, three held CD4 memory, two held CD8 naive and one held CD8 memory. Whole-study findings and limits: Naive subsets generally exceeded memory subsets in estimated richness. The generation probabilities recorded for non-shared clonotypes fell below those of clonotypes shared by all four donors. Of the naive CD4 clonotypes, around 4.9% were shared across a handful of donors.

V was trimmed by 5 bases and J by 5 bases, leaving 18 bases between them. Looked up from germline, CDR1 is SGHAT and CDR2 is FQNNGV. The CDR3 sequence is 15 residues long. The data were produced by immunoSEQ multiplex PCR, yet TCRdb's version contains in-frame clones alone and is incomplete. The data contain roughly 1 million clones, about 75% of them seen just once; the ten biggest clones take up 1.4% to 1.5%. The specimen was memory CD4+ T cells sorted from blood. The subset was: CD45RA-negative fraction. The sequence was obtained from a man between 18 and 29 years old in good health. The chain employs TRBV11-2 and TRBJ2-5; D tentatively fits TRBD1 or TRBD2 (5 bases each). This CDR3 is CASSTTVGEWETQYF. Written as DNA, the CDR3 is TGTGCCAGCAGCACGACGGTAGGGGAGTGGGAGACCCAGTACTTC.